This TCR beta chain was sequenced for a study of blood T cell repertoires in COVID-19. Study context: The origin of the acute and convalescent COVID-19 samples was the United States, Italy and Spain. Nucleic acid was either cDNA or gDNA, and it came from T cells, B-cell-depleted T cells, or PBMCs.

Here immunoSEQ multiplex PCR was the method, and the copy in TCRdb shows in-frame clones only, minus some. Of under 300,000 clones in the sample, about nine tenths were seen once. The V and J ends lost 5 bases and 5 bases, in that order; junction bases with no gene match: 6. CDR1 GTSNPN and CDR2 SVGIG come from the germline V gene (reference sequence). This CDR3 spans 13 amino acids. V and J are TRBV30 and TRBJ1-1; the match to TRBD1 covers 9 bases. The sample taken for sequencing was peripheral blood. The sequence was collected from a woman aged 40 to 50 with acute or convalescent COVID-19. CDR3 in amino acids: CAWRGDRATEAFF. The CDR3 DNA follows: TGTGCCTGGCGAGGGGACAGGGCTACTGAAGCTTTCTTT.